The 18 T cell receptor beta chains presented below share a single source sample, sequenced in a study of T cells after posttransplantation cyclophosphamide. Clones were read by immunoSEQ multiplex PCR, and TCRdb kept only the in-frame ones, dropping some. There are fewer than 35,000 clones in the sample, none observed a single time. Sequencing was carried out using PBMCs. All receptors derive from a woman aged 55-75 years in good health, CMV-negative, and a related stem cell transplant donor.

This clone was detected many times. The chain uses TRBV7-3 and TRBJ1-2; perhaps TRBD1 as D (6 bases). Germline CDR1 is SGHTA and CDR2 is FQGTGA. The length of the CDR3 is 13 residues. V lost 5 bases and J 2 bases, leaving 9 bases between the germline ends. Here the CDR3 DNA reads TGTGCCAGCAGCGCGCAGGGGAACTATGGCTACACCTTC. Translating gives CASSAQGNYGYTF.

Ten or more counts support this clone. This CDR3 reads CASSLFWTATSGRGNEQFF. CDR3 DNA: TGTGCCAGCAGTTTATTCTGGACCGCGACTAGCGGGAGAGGTAATGAGCAGTTCTTC. The rearrangement joins TRBV28 to TRBJ2-1; 12 bases map to TRBD2. CDR1 and CDR2 (germline): MDHEN, SYDVKM. J was trimmed by 7 bases and V by 1 base; bases with no gene match: 14. CDR3 length: 19 residues.

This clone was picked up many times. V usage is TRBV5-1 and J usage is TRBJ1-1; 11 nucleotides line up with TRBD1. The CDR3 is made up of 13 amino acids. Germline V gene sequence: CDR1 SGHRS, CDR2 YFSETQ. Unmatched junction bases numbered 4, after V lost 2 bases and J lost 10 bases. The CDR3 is CASSLRDRGTAFF. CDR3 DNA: TGCGCCAGCAGCTTAAGGGACAGGGGGACAGCTTTCTTT.

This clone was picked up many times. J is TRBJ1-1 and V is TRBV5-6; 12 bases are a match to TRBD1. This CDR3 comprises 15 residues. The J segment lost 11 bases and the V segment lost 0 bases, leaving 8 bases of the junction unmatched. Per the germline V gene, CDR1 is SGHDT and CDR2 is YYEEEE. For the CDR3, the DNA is TGTGCCAGCAGCTTGGGGGGACAGGGGGCGCGGTATGCTTTCTTT. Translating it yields CASSLGGQGARYAFF.

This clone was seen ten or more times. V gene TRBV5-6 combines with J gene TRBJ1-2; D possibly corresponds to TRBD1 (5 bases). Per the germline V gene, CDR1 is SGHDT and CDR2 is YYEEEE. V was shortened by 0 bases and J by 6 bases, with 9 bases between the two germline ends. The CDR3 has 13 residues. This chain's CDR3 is CASSLDGGNGYTF. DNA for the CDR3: TGTGCCAGCAGCTTGGATGGGGGGAATGGCTACACCTTC.

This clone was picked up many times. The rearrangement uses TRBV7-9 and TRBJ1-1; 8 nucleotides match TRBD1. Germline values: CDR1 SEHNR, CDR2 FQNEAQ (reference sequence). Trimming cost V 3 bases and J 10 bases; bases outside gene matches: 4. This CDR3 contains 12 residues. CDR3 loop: CASSLSGGVAFF. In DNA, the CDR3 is TGTGCCAGCAGCTTGTCAGGGGGCGTAGCTTTCTTT.

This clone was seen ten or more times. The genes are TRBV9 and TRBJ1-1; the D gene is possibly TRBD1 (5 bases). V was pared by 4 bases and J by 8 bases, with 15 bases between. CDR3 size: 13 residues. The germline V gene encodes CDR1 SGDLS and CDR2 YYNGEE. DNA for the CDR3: TGTGCCAGCAGCCCCATGAGAGGGGAAGAAGCTTTCTTT. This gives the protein CASSPMRGEEAFF.

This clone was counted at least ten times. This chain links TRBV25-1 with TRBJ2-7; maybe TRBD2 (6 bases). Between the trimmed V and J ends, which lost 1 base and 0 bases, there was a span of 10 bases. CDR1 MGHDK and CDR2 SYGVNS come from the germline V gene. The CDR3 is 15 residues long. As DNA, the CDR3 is TGTGCCAGCAGTGAATGGGGGACTTCCTCCTACGAGCAGTACTTC. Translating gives CASSEWGTSSYEQYF.

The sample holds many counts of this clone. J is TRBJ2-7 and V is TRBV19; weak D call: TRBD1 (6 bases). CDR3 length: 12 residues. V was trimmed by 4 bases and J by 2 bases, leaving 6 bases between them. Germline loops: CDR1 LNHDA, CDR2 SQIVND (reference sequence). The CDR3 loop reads CASSNRAYEQYF. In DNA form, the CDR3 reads TGTGCCAGTAGTAACAGGGCCTACGAGCAGTACTTC.

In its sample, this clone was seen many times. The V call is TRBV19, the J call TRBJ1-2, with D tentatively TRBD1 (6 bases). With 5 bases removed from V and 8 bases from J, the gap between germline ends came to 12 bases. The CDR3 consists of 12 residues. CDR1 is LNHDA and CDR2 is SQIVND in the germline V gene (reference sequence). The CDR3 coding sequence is TGTGCCAGTAGTCCACACAGGGACGGCTACACCTTC. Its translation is CASSPHRDGYTF.

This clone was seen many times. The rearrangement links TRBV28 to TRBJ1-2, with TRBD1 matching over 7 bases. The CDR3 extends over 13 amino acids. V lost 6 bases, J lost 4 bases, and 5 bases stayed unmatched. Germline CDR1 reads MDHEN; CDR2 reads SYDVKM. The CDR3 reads CASRGDSAYGYTF. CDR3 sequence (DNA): TGTGCCAGCAGGGGGGACAGCGCCTATGGCTACACCTTC.

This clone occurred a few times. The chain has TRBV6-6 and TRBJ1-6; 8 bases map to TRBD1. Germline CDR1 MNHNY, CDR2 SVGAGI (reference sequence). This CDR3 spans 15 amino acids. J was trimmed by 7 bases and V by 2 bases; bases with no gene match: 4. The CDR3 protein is CASSYKGQGNSPLHF. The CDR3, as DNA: TGTGCCAGCAGTTACAAAGGACAGGGAAATTCACCCCTCCACTTT.

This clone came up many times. The DNA for the CDR3 is TGTGCCAGCGGGAACAGGGGCGGTCGAGACAATCAGCCCCAGCATTTT. Protein sequence: CASGNRGGRDNQPQHF. V and J are TRBV2 and TRBJ1-5, with 7 bases matching TRBD1. The CDR3 totals 16 residues. Germline V CDR1 and CDR2: SNHLY, FYNNEI. Germline trimming cut 8 bases from V and 3 bases from J; bases unmatched to any gene: 13.

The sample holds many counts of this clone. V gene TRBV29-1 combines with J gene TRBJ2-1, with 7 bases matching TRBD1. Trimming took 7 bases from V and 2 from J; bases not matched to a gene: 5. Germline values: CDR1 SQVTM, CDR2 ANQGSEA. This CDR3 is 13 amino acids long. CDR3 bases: TGCAGCGCAACCGGGACAGCCTACAATGAGCAGTTCTTC. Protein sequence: CSATGTAYNEQFF.

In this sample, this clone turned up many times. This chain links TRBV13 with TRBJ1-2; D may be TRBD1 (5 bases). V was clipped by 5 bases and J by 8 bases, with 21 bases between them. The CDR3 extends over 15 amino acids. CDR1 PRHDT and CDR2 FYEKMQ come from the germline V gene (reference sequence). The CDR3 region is CASSPDAPSGRGYTF. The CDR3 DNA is TGTGCCAGCAGCCCTGACGCCCCCTCAGGGAGGGGCTACACCTTC.

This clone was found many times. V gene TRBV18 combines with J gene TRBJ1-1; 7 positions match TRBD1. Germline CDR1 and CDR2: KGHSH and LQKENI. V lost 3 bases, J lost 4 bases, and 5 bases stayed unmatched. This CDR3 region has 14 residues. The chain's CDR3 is CASSPTGQGTEAFF. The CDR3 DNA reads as TGTGCCAGCTCACCGACAGGGCAGGGCACTGAAGCTTTCTTT.

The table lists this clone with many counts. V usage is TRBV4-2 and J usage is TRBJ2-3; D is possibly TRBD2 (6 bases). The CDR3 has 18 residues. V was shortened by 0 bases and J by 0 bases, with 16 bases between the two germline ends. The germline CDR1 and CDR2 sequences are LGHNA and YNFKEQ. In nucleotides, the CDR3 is TGTGCCAGCAGCCAAGATCCACTAGGAGGGACTAGCACAGATACGCAGTATTTT. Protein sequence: CASSQDPLGGTSTDTQYF.

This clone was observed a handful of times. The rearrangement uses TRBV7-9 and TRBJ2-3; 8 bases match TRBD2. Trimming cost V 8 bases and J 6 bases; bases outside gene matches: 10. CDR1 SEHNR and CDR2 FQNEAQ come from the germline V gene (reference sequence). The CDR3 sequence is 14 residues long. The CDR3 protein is CASRRGLASDTQYF. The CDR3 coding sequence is TGTGCCAGCCGACGAGGACTAGCATCCGATACGCAGTATTTT.